The rows below give T cell receptor beta chains drawn from one sample of a study of regulatory T cells. TCRdb's table, derived via immunoSEQ multiplex PCR, lists solely in-frame clones and lacks some. The sample includes about 20,000 clones, 80% to 95% of them seen just once. Source material: CD8+ T cells sorted from blood. The source is a child under 10 years old with CD3G deficiency. Both conserved end residues are part of each CDR3. The D gene is left open where the match is weak. A row's size may be missing; if present it is once, few, many or a size class.

CDR3 DNA	CDR3 protein	J gene	V gene	D gene	clone size
TGTGCCAGCAGCCCGGGGGCTTTCATGGGAGAGACCCAGTACTTC	CASSPGAFMGETQYF	TRBJ2-5	TRBV28	NA	NA
TGTGCCAGTAGTATAGGGACTAGCTACAATGAGCAGTTCTTC	CASSIGTSYNEQFF	TRBJ2-1	TRBV19	TRBD2	NA
TGTGCTAGTGGTCCGGGCCCGCAGGGACCCGGGGAGCTGTTTTTT	CASGPGPQGPGELFF	TRBJ2-2	TRBV12-5	NA	NA
TGTGCCAGCAGTACATACCTTAATCAGCCCCAGCATTTT	CASSTYLNQPQHF	TRBJ1-5	TRBV28	NA	few
TGTGCCAGCAGCTCAGCGGGAGTGCGCACAGATACGCAGTATTTT	CASSSAGVRTDTQYF	TRBJ2-3	TRBV28	TRBD2	once
TGTGCCAGCAGTATAGCGGGAGTTAGCTATGAGCAGTTCTTC	CASSIAGVSYEQFF	TRBJ2-1	TRBV28	TRBD2	NA
TGTGCCAGCAGTTTATCCGGGCAAGCCAATCAGCCCCAGCATTTT	CASSLSGQANQPQHF	TRBJ1-5	TRBV27	NA	NA
TGTGCCAGCAGCTTTGCTAGCGGGGGCTACGAGCAGTACTTC	CASSFASGGYEQYF	TRBJ2-7	TRBV11-2	TRBD2	once
TGTGCCTGGAGTGGGGGGGCCGTCTACGAGCAGTACTTC	CAWSGGAVYEQYF	TRBJ2-7	TRBV30	NA	NA
TGTGCCAGCAGTTTATTTGCTCACTCAGATACGCAGTATTTT	CASSLFAHSDTQYF	TRBJ2-3	TRBV28	NA	NA
TGTGCCAGCAGCCATGGGCGACGGGAGCAGTTCTTC	CASSHGRREQFF	TRBJ2-1	TRBV7-9	NA	NA
TGTGCCAGCAGCTTTACTAGCGGACCCTACGAGCAGTACTTC	CASSFTSGPYEQYF	TRBJ2-7	TRBV28	TRBD2	NA
TGTGCCAGTAGTATGGGACCTATCCTCTACAATGAGCAGTTCTTC	CASSMGPILYNEQFF	TRBJ2-1	TRBV19	NA	NA
TGTGCCAGCAGTCTTAGACCGGTTATAGGGGGGCCCCAGCATTTT	CASSLRPVIGGPQHF	TRBJ1-5	TRBV28	NA	once
TGTGCCAGCAGTTCCTTGCGGGACGAGCAGTACTTC	CASSSLRDEQYF	TRBJ2-7	TRBV28	NA	NA
TGTGCCAGCAGAGTATCGGGACTAGGTTCTTATGAGCAGTTCTTC	CASRVSGLGSYEQFF	TRBJ2-1	TRBV27	TRBD2	NA
TGTGCCAGCAGCTCCGCAGGGACAGATACGCAGTATTTT	CASSSAGTDTQYF	TRBJ2-3	TRBV7-9	NA	NA
TGTGCCAGCAGCCCCGGAAGTGCCACAGATACGCAGTATTTT	CASSPGSATDTQYF	TRBJ2-3	TRBV28	NA	once
TGTGCCACCGATCCGGTAGGGGGGGGCGCGTCCTACACCTTC	CATDPVGGGASYTF	TRBJ1-2	TRBV28	NA	once
TGCGCCAGCAGCCCGGGGACGAACACTGAAGCTTTCTTT	CASSPGTNTEAFF	TRBJ1-1	TRBV5-1	NA	NA
TGTGCCAGCAGCCAAACAGGGGCCCTATACTACGAGCAGTACTTC	CASSQTGALYYEQYF	TRBJ2-7	TRBV28	TRBD1	NA
TGTGCCAGCAGTTTCCTCGGGACAGGGATGACCGGGGAGCTGTTTTTT	CASSFLGTGMTGELFF	TRBJ2-2	TRBV28	TRBD1	NA
TGTGCCAGTAGTTTCGACGGACGAGAGCAGTTCTTC	CASSFDGREQFF	TRBJ2-1	TRBV19	NA	NA
TGTGCCTGGAGTGGCCTACACTACACCTTC	CAWSGLHYTF	TRBJ1-2	TRBV30	NA	NA
TGTGCCAGCAGCTTAGTGGTCCGATACGGGCGATCCGAACCTTTACTCTACTACGAGCAGTACTTC	CASSLVVRYGRSEPLLYYEQYF	TRBJ2-7	TRBV7-4	NA	NA
TGCGCCAGCAGCCTGCTCCCACAAGAGACCCAGTACTTC	CASSLLPQETQYF	TRBJ2-5	TRBV4-1	NA	NA
TGTGCCAGCAGTTTACGGGGTCAGCCCCAGCATTTT	CASSLRGQPQHF	TRBJ1-5	TRBV28	NA	once
TGTGCCAGCAGCTTAACAACTAGCTACGAGCAGTACTTC	CASSLTTSYEQYF	TRBJ2-7	TRBV11-2	NA	NA
TGTGCCAGCAGCCCTGGTAGCGGGAGTGTTACAGATACGCAGTATTTT	CASSPGSGSVTDTQYF	TRBJ2-3	TRBV11-2	TRBD2	once
TGTGCCAGCAGCTCAAGTCTCGGGATGAACGAGCAGTACTTC	CASSSSLGMNEQYF	TRBJ2-7	TRBV7-8	NA	NA
TGTGCCAGCAGTGAAGGGACAGCCAGTCGTCAGTACTTC	CASSEGTASRQYF	TRBJ2-7	TRBV6-1	NA	NA
TGCGCCAGCAGCCCCTCAGGGGGCGCGGGCACTGAAGCTTTCTTT	CASSPSGGAGTEAFF	TRBJ1-1	TRBV5-1	TRBD1	NA
TGTGCCAGCAGCCCAGGTGGGCTGCATGAGCAGTTCTTC	CASSPGGLHEQFF	TRBJ2-1	TRBV11-2	NA	few
TGTGCCAGCAGCTTAGCACCTACTAGCGCCAACCCTAGCACAGATACGCAGTATTTT	CASSLAPTSANPSTDTQYF	TRBJ2-3	TRBV7-9	TRBD2	few
TGTGCCAGCAGCCAAGATCAGGAGGTTCACAATGAGCAGTTCTTC	CASSQDQEVHNEQFF	TRBJ2-1	TRBV4-2	NA	NA
TGTGCCAGCAGCTTAGGAGGTAGCAACGAGCAGTACTTC	CASSLGGSNEQYF	TRBJ2-7	TRBV13	NA	few
TGTGCCAGCAGTAGGGACGGAATCTCCTACGAGCAGTACTTC	CASSRDGISYEQYF	TRBJ2-7	TRBV28	NA	NA
TGTGCCAGCACCCCTGGCGCCGCCGGGGAGCTGTTTTTT	CASTPGAAGELFF	TRBJ2-2	TRBV7-6	NA	NA
TGTGCCAGCAGTGAAGACGGGACTAGCGGGACCTACGAGCAGTACTTC	CASSEDGTSGTYEQYF	TRBJ2-7	TRBV6-1	TRBD2	once
TGTGCCACCTCGGTTGCTACCGGGGAGCTGTTTTTT	CATSVATGELFF	TRBJ2-2	TRBV7-9	NA	NA
TGTGCCAGCAGCATAGGGACTGCTACCGGGGAGCTGTTTTTT	CASSIGTATGELFF	TRBJ2-2	TRBV13	NA	NA
TGTGCCAGTTCCCCAACAAACTGGGACAGGGTGTTCTTC	CASSPTNWDRVFF	TRBJ2-1	TRBV19	TRBD1	NA
TGTGCCAGTAGTATGGGGCATGAGCAGTTCTTC	CASSMGHEQFF	TRBJ2-1	TRBV19	NA	NA
TGTGCCAGCAGGTTGGGCGGGAGTCTCCAAGAGACCCAGTACTTC	CASRLGGSLQETQYF	TRBJ2-5	TRBV6-5	TRBD2	once
TGTGCCAGCAGCTTAGTGCAGGGGTTCGGCACAGATACGCAGTATTTT	CASSLVQGFGTDTQYF	TRBJ2-3	TRBV7-9	NA	few
TGTGCCAGCCACCCGGGGGACACAAGCTCTGGAAACACCATATATTTT	CASHPGDTSSGNTIYF	TRBJ1-3	TRBV18	NA	NA
TGCGCCAGCAGCTTGAACAGGCTAGAGACCCAGTACTTC	CASSLNRLETQYF	TRBJ2-5	TRBV5-1	NA	NA
TGCGCCAGCAGCTTGGGGACTAACAAGGCCGCCTACGAGCAGTACTTC	CASSLGTNKAAYEQYF	TRBJ2-7	TRBV5-1	NA	NA
TGTGCCAGCAGTGAACGGGGACCGCGGCAGTTCTTC	CASSERGPRQFF	TRBJ2-1	TRBV6-1	NA	NA
TGTGCCAGCGGGGGGGTGAACACTGAAGCTTTCTTT	CASGGVNTEAFF	TRBJ1-1	TRBV11-2	NA	NA
TGTGCCAGCAGCGTTTTACGGACTTTGGGCACTGAAGCTTTCTTT	CASSVLRTLGTEAFF	TRBJ1-1	TRBV9	NA	NA
TGTGCCAGCAGTTTATCGGGCGGATCTTTATACGAGCAGTACTTC	CASSLSGGSLYEQYF	TRBJ2-7	TRBV27	NA	NA
TGCGCCAGCAGCCATCACCAGCGGGGGTCAGATACGCAGTATTTT	CASSHHQRGSDTQYF	TRBJ2-3	TRBV4-1	TRBD2	NA
TGTGCCAGCAGCCCACGGGGGGCTGGAGAGCAGTACTTC	CASSPRGAGEQYF	TRBJ2-7	TRBV7-9	NA	NA
TGTGCCAGCAGCTTGGCCGCAACGAAATATGAAAAACTGTTTTTT	CASSLAATKYEKLFF	TRBJ1-4	TRBV5-5	NA	NA
TGTGCCAGCAGTTTGTGGGGGGGAGGAGAGACCCAGTACTTC	CASSLWGGGETQYF	TRBJ2-5	TRBV28	TRBD2	NA
TGTGCCAGCAGTTTCTGGGGCGGGGGTGCCAAAAACATTCAGTACTTC	CASSFWGGGAKNIQYF	TRBJ2-4	TRBV28	TRBD2	NA
TGTGCCAGCAGTTCTGGACTAGCCCATGAGCAGTTCTTC	CASSSGLAHEQFF	TRBJ2-1	TRBV27	TRBD2	NA
TGTGCCAGCAGCTTGGGGGACAGGAACGGCTACACCTTC	CASSLGDRNGYTF	TRBJ1-2	TRBV13	TRBD1	NA
TGTGCCAGCAGTCCTGGGGGGGCAGGGATAAATGAGCAGTTCTTC	CASSPGGAGINEQFF	TRBJ2-1	TRBV7-9	NA	NA